Below, one T cell receptor (beta chain) is given with its context. CDR3 length: 15 residues. Losses at the gene ends were 7 bases for V and 5 bases for J; bases not matched to a gene: 11. Per germline, CDR1 WSHSY and CDR2 SAAADI. The record originates from a study of beta chain features in type 1 diabetes. The authors reverse transcribed all of the isolated RNA, so sequencing captured expressed TCRB transcripts. The protocol was immunoSEQ multiplex PCR, while the TCRdb copy is restricted to in-frame clones and leaves out a portion. The sample shows 110,000 to 150,000 clones, roughly 10% of them seen only once.

The receptor was isolated from a woman aged 35 to 49 in good health. The rearrangement links TRBV10-2 to TRBJ2-5; 9 bases fit TRBD1. Sequencing was performed on central memory CD4+ T cells from blood. The CDR3 DNA reads TGCGCCAGCAACCACAACAGGGGGCGCGAGGAGACCCAGTACTTC. This gives the protein CASNHNRGREETQYF.